The subject of this entry is one T cell receptor (beta chain). Its antigen is unknown. This entry is derived from a study of T cell responses to AZD1222 COVID-19 vaccine. Looking at the study overall: Analyses pooled second doses at about 4 or about 12 weeks.

The data were produced by immunoSEQ multiplex PCR, yet TCRdb's version contains in-frame clones alone and is incomplete. The profile shows about 96,000 clones, 90% of them singletons. The study, taken as a whole, reports: Of spike-specific TCRs, nearly half reportedly target regions left unmutated in variants. White British people made up most donors, females outnumbered males, and clonal diversity was possibly underestimated.

Germline trimming cut 2 bases from V and 3 bases from J; bases unmatched to any gene: 1. Germline-derived CDR1 and CDR2 are MDHEN and SYDVKM. The CDR3 is 14 residues long. This TCR was recovered from an adult in good health. The sequencing here drew on peripheral blood, taken on day 0 of AZD1222 vaccination. This chain links TRBV28 with TRBJ2-7; the match to TRBD1 covers 10 bases. CDR3 loop: CASSLGQGVYEQYF. CDR3 sequence (DNA): TGTGCCAGCAGTTTAGGACAGGGGGTCTACGAGCAGTACTTC.